These 22 T cell receptor beta chains were all obtained from the same sample, sequenced in a study of vaccination and CD4 T cells after COVID-19. The Oncomine TCR Beta short-read assay was applied to DNA of cultured CD4+ T cells. TCRdb re-derived calls from the PCR reads in MiXCR, one entry per CDR3 protein. Found here are about 16,000 distinct CDR3 sequences, approximately 48% of them singletons; the top ten hold approximately 6.9%. For these receptors, no antigen is known. Regarding treatment: approximately 9-day PBMC culture with coronavirus spike peptide pools or control peptides (ViraFEST assay). What was sequenced was CD4+ T cells from blood, cultured in vitro. The receptors here all came from a human donor who had recovered from COVID-19.

In nucleotides, the CDR3 is TGTGCCAGCAGAAGACATACACTTATTCCCCAGCATTTT. It encodes CASRRHTLIPQHF. The chain links TRBV28 to TRBJ1-5; D is undetermined. The V end lost 6 bases, the J end lost 10 bases, and 16 bases lay between the germline ends. CDR1 and CDR2 (germline): MDHEN, SYDVKM. The CDR3 contains 13 residues.

The chain carries TRBV7-2 and TRBJ1-2; D is undetermined. CDR3 length: 16 amino acids. Trimming removed 1 base at V and 5 bases at J, with 17 bases between. Germline V gene sequence: CDR1 SGHTA, CDR2 FQGNSA. The CDR3 bases are TGTGCCAGCAGCTTAGACGGCACCAGCGGGTTTTATGGCTACACCTTC. This codes for CASSLDGTSGFYGYTF.

The rearrangement joins TRBV2 to TRBJ1-1, with D perhaps TRBD1 (5 bases). This CDR3 has 14 amino acids. Looked up from germline, CDR1 is SNHLY and CDR2 is FYNNEI. V dropped 8 bases and J dropped 5 bases, with 18 bases sitting between them. The CDR3 DNA reads TGTGCCAGCGAAATATTATCCGGGACGACTGAAGCTTTCTTT. Translation: CASEILSGTTEAFF.

The CDR3 spells CASSLGGRSNQPQHF. The CDR3 bases are TGTGCCAGCAGTTTGGGGGGACGGAGTAATCAGCCCCAGCATTTT. The chain links TRBV12-3 or TRBV12-4 to TRBJ1-5; a possible D gene is TRBD1 (5 bases). Trimming took 3 bases from V and 4 from J, leaving 13 bases between them. The CDR3 extends over 15 amino acids.

V and J are TRBV6-2 or TRBV6-3 and TRBJ2-3; no clear D. The germline V and J ends were trimmed by 2 bases and 6 bases, with 3 bases remaining between them. The CDR3 is 11 residues long. Germline assignment: CDR1 MNHEY and CDR2 SVGEGT. The CDR3 DNA follows: TGTGCCAGCAGTTACGTGGATACGCAGTATTTT. Translated: CASSYVDTQYF.

V and J are TRBV10-1 and TRBJ1-2; D is ambiguous. Trimming removed 2 bases at V and 1 base at J, with 5 bases between. CDR1 is WNHNN and CDR2 is SYGVQD in the germline V gene (reference sequence). The CDR3 extends over 13 amino acids. This chain's CDR3 is CASSEGRNYGYTF. In nucleotides, the CDR3 is TGCGCCAGCAGTGAGGGGCGTAACTATGGCTACACCTTC.

This clonotype was seen a few times. The gene calls are TRBV2 and TRBJ2-3; TRBD2 agrees at 8 bases. After removal of 6 bases from V and 2 bases from J, the junction contained 4 bases not matched to a gene. The CDR3 is 14 amino acids. Germline CDR1 reads SNHLY; CDR2 reads FYNNEI. CDR3 bases: TGTGCCAGCAGGCCGGGACTAGACACAGATACGCAGTATTTT. Translated: CASRPGLDTDTQYF.

The rearrangement uses TRBV7-8 and TRBJ1-2; 10 positions agree with TRBD1. The CDR3 has 13 amino acids. Germline CDR1 SGHVS, CDR2 FQNEAQ. Germline trimming cut 5 bases from V and 8 bases from J; bases unmatched to any gene: 5. The CDR3 region is CASSLGQGEGYTF. The CDR3 DNA reads as TGTGCCAGCAGCCTCGGACAGGGGGAAGGCTACACCTTC.

The chain couples TRBV15 to TRBJ2-2; possibly TRBD1 or TRBD2 for D (5 bases each). This CDR3 contains 14 residues. Germline CDR1 and CDR2: LNHNV and YYDKDF (reference sequence). Trimming pared 9 bases from V and 0 bases from J, leaving 11 bases between. DNA of the CDR3: TGTGCCACTCAGTGGGGGTCGAACACCGGGGAGCTGTTTTTT. Translation gives CATQWGSNTGELFF.

This sequence joins TRBV7-9 and TRBJ2-7; perhaps D is TRBD1 or TRBD2 (5 bases each). The V end was cut by 2 bases, the J end by 0 bases, with 11 bases between. Looked up from germline, CDR1 is SEHNR and CDR2 is FQNEAQ (reference sequence). The CDR3 is 15 amino acids. CDR3 sequence reads: CASSLSGQGSYEQYF. The CDR3 region has the DNA TGTGCCAGCAGCTTATCGGGGCAGGGCTCCTACGAGCAGTACTTC.

This rearrangement joins TRBV7-6 to TRBJ2-1, with D maybe TRBD2 (6 bases). The CDR3 is 15 residues long. Looked up from germline, CDR1 is SGHVS and CDR2 is FNYEAQ. Trimming pared 0 bases from V and 8 bases from J, leaving 14 bases between. The CDR3, as DNA: TGTGCCAGCAGCTTAGCCCCCCGGAGGGCCGATGAGCAGTTCTTC. Residues: CASSLAPRRADEQFF.

The chain has TRBV10-3 and TRBJ1-6; perhaps TRBD1 as D (6 bases). The CDR3 is 15 residues long. Germline lookup yields CDR1 ENHRY and CDR2 SYGVKD. Deletions cut 6 bases from V and 9 bases from J, with 18 bases between. The CDR3 DNA sequence: TGTGCCATCAGGGAAAGTGTAATAGGGGGTTCACCCCTCCACTTT. Its translation: CAIRESVIGGSPLHF.

This chain uses TRBV6-1 with TRBJ1-1; maybe TRBD1 (6 bases). Per the germline V gene, CDR1 is MNHNS and CDR2 is SASEGT. V was clipped by 8 bases and J by 9 bases, with 10 bases between them. This CDR3 is 10 amino acids long. This CDR3 is CASGTGQAFF. Here the CDR3 DNA reads TGTGCCAGCGGCACAGGGCAAGCTTTCTTT.

This rearrangement joins TRBV21-1 to TRBJ2-5; the DNA was not used to check the table's D call, TRBD1. TRBV21-1 constitutes a pseudogene. CDR3 length: 14 amino acids. Written as DNA, the CDR3 is TGTGCCAGCAGCAAAGCCAGGGCAGAAGAGACCCAGTACTTC. It specifies CASSKARAEETQYF.

This clonotype occurred a few times. The chain employs TRBV7-2 and TRBJ2-7; D unresolved. The CDR3 totals 11 residues. V was clipped by 5 bases and J by 2 bases, with 4 bases between them. Germline V gene sequence: CDR1 SGHTA, CDR2 FQGNSA. CDR3: CASSPAYEQYF. The CDR3 bases are TGTGCCAGCAGCCCCGCCTACGAGCAGTACTTC.

This clonotype was recorded a few times. V is TRBV29-1 and J is TRBJ1-2; 10 bases match TRBD1. V was pared by 1 base and J by 5 bases, with 1 base of the junction left unmatched. The germline CDR1 and CDR2 sequences are SQVTM and ANQGSEA. The CDR3 totals 13 residues. This CDR3 reads CSVEGQGAYGYTF. In nucleotides, the CDR3 is TGCAGCGTTGAAGGACAGGGGGCTTATGGCTACACCTTC.

This chain joins TRBV27 and TRBJ2-1; TRBD2 matches at 11 bases. Germline-derived CDR1 and CDR2 are MNHEY and SMNVEV (reference sequence). V trimming: 9 bases; J trimming: 4 bases; junction bases outside the gene matches: 8. CDR3 size: 15 residues. The CDR3 loop reads CASRRGTSGYNEQFF. Written as DNA, the CDR3 is TGTGCCAGTCGGAGAGGGACTAGCGGTTACAATGAGCAGTTCTTC.

The V call is TRBV29-1, the J call TRBJ1-2; D is possibly TRBD1 (5 bases). From germline, CDR1 is SQVTM and CDR2 ANQGSEA. The CDR3 is 13 amino acids. Trimming took 6 bases from V and 8 from J, leaving 19 bases between them. The DNA of the CDR3 is TGCAGCGTCCTCGCGGCAGGGAGGGTCGGCTACACCTTC. Translated: CSVLAAGRVGYTF.

V usage is TRBV11-3 and J usage is TRBJ2-7, with 8 bases lining up with TRBD1. The CDR3 sequence is 16 residues long. V lost 9 bases and J lost 5; bases outside the gene matches: 18. Germline V CDR1 and CDR2: SGHNT, YENEEA. CDR3 bases: TGTGCCAGGGAGTGGGGGGCAGGGGGCAAATGGAACGAGCAGTACTTC. This sequence encodes CAREWGAGGKWNEQYF.

The chain employs TRBV30 and TRBJ2-3; D remains unclear. The CDR3 length is 11 residues. Trimming removed 7 bases at V and 1 base at J, with 6 bases between. The germline gives CDR1 GTSNPN, CDR2 SVGIG (reference sequence). Here the CDR3 DNA reads TGTGCCTCTGAGCGCACAGATACGCAGTATTTT. This encodes CASERTDTQYF.

The chain couples TRBV20-1 to TRBJ2-7, with TRBD1 as a possible D gene (6 bases). The germline V gene encodes CDR1 DFQATT and CDR2 SNEGSKA (reference sequence). V was clipped by 4 bases and J by 5 bases, with 12 bases between them. The CDR3 sequence is 12 residues long. CDR3 coding DNA: TGCAGTGCTATACAGGGTGGGGACGAGCAGTACTTC. It specifies CSAIQGGDEQYF.

V and J are TRBV12-3 or TRBV12-4 and TRBJ1-2; unclear D gene. V was cut by 2 bases and J by 3 bases, with 7 bases left in between. The CDR3 totals 13 residues. The CDR3 sequence: CASSLRADYGYTF. The CDR3, as DNA: TGTGCCAGCAGTTTAAGGGCAGACTATGGCTACACCTTC.